This record concerns one T cell receptor beta chain sequence. In germline, CDR1 is MDHEN, CDR2 SYDVKM. Between the trimmed V and J ends, which lost 6 bases and 0 bases, there was a span of 17 bases. The CDR3 is 16 residues long. This sample was taken from a study of shared clonotypes between healthy human individuals. Naivety among CD8 cells was defined by CD45RO negativity and positive CCR7 selection, thereby excluding terminally differentiated effector memory CD45RA+ cells. For each subset, genomic DNA was distributed in equal portions over several immunoSEQ plates. In the source study's methods: Filtering differed, since immunoSEQ gave only junction sequences and no quality scores. Libraries were prepared by immunoSEQ multiplex PCR; TCRdb keeps only in-frame clonotypes and omits some of them. V and J calls plus clone size are reproduced from that table; the DNA served to infer D and trimming. Among just over 2,000,000 clones, about 94% were seen once, and the ten largest hold around 1.1%.

The V gene is TRBV28, the J gene TRBJ1-1, with D perhaps matching TRBD1 (6 bases). The source is a man aged 18 to 29 in good health. The sequencing sample was made of naive CD8+ T cells sorted from blood. The CDR3 DNA sequence: TGTGCCAGCAGCCCAAGAGGGGGTGATTTGAACACTGAAGCTTTCTTT. This gives the protein CASSPRGGDLNTEAFF. The entire variable domain, with the rest obtained from reference TRBV28 and TRBJ1-1, is as follows: DVKVTQSSRYLVKRTGEKVFLECVQDMDHENMFWYRQDPGLGLRLIYFSYDVKMKEKGDIPEGYSVSREKKERFSLILESASTNQTSMYLCASSPRGGDLNTEAFFGQGTRLTVV.